Listed here are 29 T cell receptor beta chains from one sample, sequenced in a study of blood T cell repertoires in COVID-19 (dated by TCRdb to the early 2020s). Preparation of the library involved the immunoSEQ multiplex PCR assay. TCRdb provides this immuneACCESS table in a form limited to in-frame rearrangements. Some clones are lacking; in checked studies, under half of them reflect an unresolved V gene, and why the rest are absent is not known. The sample yields hundreds of thousands of clones; 89% were counted once. The ten largest account for roughly an eighth of the sample. Sample: peripheral blood. The receptor source for this set is a woman aged 55-70 years with acute or convalescent COVID-19.

The chain combines TRBV6-5 with TRBJ1-2; 11 nucleotides match TRBD1. Germline V gene data show CDR1 as MNHEY and CDR2 as SVGAGI. The junction had 3 bases not matched to a gene; V was cut back by 8 bases and J by 7 bases. The CDR3 consists of 12 residues. CDR3 sequence reads: CASGQGAGGYTF. The CDR3 DNA follows: TGTGCCAGCGGACAGGGGGCGGGTGGCTACACCTTC.

The genes are TRBV5-1 and TRBJ2-7; D possibly corresponds to TRBD1 (5 bases). CDR3 length equals 13 residues. Germline values: CDR1 SGHRS, CDR2 YFSETQ. V dropped 6 bases and J dropped 5 bases, with 15 bases sitting between them. This chain's CDR3 is CASNLRGHDEQYF. CDR3 in DNA: TGCGCCAGCAACCTTAGGGGTCACGACGAGCAGTACTTC.

This clone showed up just a few times. The chain employs TRBV29-1 and TRBJ1-1; the D gene is possibly TRBD1 (6 bases). Germline lookup yields CDR1 SQVTM and CDR2 ANQGSEA. The CDR3 consists of 13 residues. V lost 5 bases to trimming and J lost 3 bases, with 13 bases between them. The CDR3 nucleotides are TGCAGCGTTCTCCCGACAGGATACACTGAAGCTTTCTTT. Residues: CSVLPTGYTEAFF.

The chain is built from TRBV28 and TRBJ1-5, with D possibly TRBD1 on 6 matching bases. The germline V and J ends were trimmed by 3 bases and 1 base, with 10 bases remaining between them. The CDR3 is 15 amino acids. In germline, CDR1 is MDHEN, CDR2 SYDVKM. The CDR3 nucleotides are TGTGCCAGCAGTTTGCCCAGGGGAAGCAATCAGCCCCAGCATTTT. This gives the protein CASSLPRGSNQPQHF.

V gene TRBV9 combines with J gene TRBJ1-2, with a weak D call TRBD1 (6 bases). The germline V gene encodes CDR1 SGDLS and CDR2 YYNGEE. The ends were cut back, 1 base at V and 8 bases at J, with 33 bases in the middle. CDR3 length: 20 residues. The CDR3 DNA is TGTGCCAGCAGCGTAAATACCATGGACAGATCCAGGACCCAGATGAGGGGCTACACCTTC. This sequence encodes CASSVNTMDRSRTQMRGYTF. The complete variable domain, with remaining parts taken from reference TRBV9 and TRBJ1-2, reads DSGVTQTPKHLITATGQRVTLRCSPRSGDLSVYWYQQSLDQGLQFLIQYYNGEERAKGNILERFSAQQFPDLHSELNLSSLELGDSALYFCASSVNTMDRSRTQMRGYTFGSGTRLTVV.

This chain uses TRBV6-2 or TRBV6-3 with TRBJ1-5; possibly TRBD1 for D (5 bases). CDR3 length equals 15 residues. The germline gives CDR1 MNHEY, CDR2 SVGEGT. Trimming removed 2 bases at V and 8 bases at J, with 16 bases between. In nucleotides, the CDR3 is TGTGCCAGCAGTTACATCGGGCAGGGCCCGGAGCCCCAGCATTTT. Protein: CASSYIGQGPEPQHF.

The J gene is TRBJ1-2, the V gene TRBV29-1; D unclear. The CDR3 loop spans 14 amino acids. The germline CDR1 and CDR2 sequences are SQVTM and ANQGSEA. The V end was cut by 2 bases, the J end by 0 bases, with 10 bases between. Here the CDR3 reads CSVELRESNYGYTF. The CDR3 DNA sequence: TGCAGCGTTGAACTGAGGGAATCTAACTATGGCTACACCTTC.

This chain joins TRBV5-1 and TRBJ2-2; D might be TRBD1 (6 bases). Trimming pared 2 bases from V and 0 bases from J, leaving 11 bases between. The V gene's germline CDR1 is SGHRS and CDR2 YFSETQ. The CDR3 runs to 16 residues. The CDR3 coding sequence is TGCGCCAGCAGCTTAGGGGGTGGAACGAACACCGGGGAGCTGTTTTTT. It translates to CASSLGGGTNTGELFF.

The gene calls are TRBV19 and TRBJ2-5, with no clear D. With 1 base removed from V and 4 bases from J, the gap between germline ends came to 7 bases. The CDR3 is 13 amino acids. The germline gives CDR1 LNHDA, CDR2 SQIVND (reference sequence). In nucleotides, the CDR3 is TGTGCCAGTAGTATAGGAGATGGAGAGACCCAGTACTTC. Its translation: CASSIGDGETQYF.

J is TRBJ1-1 and V is TRBV20-1, with TRBD1 matching over 10 bases. Germline-derived CDR1 and CDR2 are DFQATT and SNEGSKA (reference sequence). Losses at the gene ends were 3 bases for V and 5 bases for J; bases not matched to a gene: 3. CDR3 length equals 13 residues. The CDR3 spells CSASDRGLTEAFF. The CDR3 nucleotides are TGCAGTGCTAGTGACAGGGGGCTAACTGAAGCTTTCTTT.

This clone was picked up one time. In DNA form, the CDR3 reads TGTGCCAGCAGCTCCGGAATCTCTAGCGGGGGCCTTTACGAGCAGTACTTC. Protein sequence: CASSSGISSGGLYEQYF. The chain is built from TRBV5-4 and TRBJ2-7; TRBD2 matches 10 bases. Germline V CDR1 and CDR2: SGHNT, YYREEE (reference sequence). The CDR3 has 17 amino acids. The junction had 13 bases not matched to a gene; V was cut back by 3 bases and J by 4 bases.

The CDR3 sequence is CASSHVGRIYEQYF. CDR3 sequence (DNA): TGTGCCAGCAGCCACGTAGGGAGAATCTACGAGCAGTACTTC. The chain has TRBV6-2 or TRBV6-3 and TRBJ2-7; a weak D match, TRBD2 (5 bases). The CDR3 sequence is 14 residues long. Germline V lookup: CDR1 MNHEY, CDR2 SVGEGT. Trimming removed 6 bases at V and 3 bases at J, with 15 bases between.

The gene calls are TRBV4-1 and TRBJ2-1; TRBD1 matches at 8 bases. The germline V gene encodes CDR1 MGHRA and CDR2 YSYEKL. The junction had 5 bases not matched to a gene; V was cut back by 7 bases and J by 0 bases. The CDR3 is 15 residues long. The CDR3 DNA sequence: TGCGCCAGCACCACCGGGACAGGCTCCTACAATGAGCAGTTCTTC. The encoded protein is CASTTGTGSYNEQFF.

This clone was detected once. The chain recombines TRBV28 with TRBJ1-2; D is undetermined. CDR1 is MDHEN and CDR2 is SYDVKM in the germline V gene. The CDR3 is 12 amino acids. V lost 2 bases and J 6 bases, leaving 7 bases between the germline ends. The CDR3 is CASSLGADGYTF. Written as DNA, the CDR3 is TGTGCCAGCAGTTTAGGCGCGGATGGCTACACCTTC.

The gene calls are TRBV6-2 or TRBV6-3 and TRBJ1-2; weak D call: TRBD1 (5 bases). The CDR3 runs to 15 residues. Germline CDR1 and CDR2: MNHEY and SVGEGT. The V gene lost 2 bases and the J gene lost 7 bases, with 17 bases spanning the gap. CDR3 loop: CASSYGAGPLSGYTF. The CDR3 coding sequence is TGTGCCAGCAGTTACGGGGCAGGCCCTCTTTCTGGCTACACCTTC.

In its sample, this clone was seen once. This sequence joins TRBV6-5 and TRBJ2-1; 8 bases align to TRBD2. V was clipped by 6 bases and J by 9 bases; unmatched bases: 1. In germline, CDR1 is MNHEY, CDR2 SVGAGI. The CDR3 consists of 11 residues. CDR3 sequence (DNA): TGTGCCAGCAGGCTAGCGGGTGAGCAGTTCTTC. This encodes CASRLAGEQFF.

The rearrangement uses TRBV4-1 and TRBJ2-7; no reliable D call. V lost 0 bases to trimming and J lost 7 bases, with 19 bases between them. Looked up from germline, CDR1 is MGHRA and CDR2 is YSYEKL. The CDR3 covers 16 residues. CDR3 sequence (DNA): TGCGCCAGCAGCCAAGATCGAGACTTACGTACTCCAGAGCAGTACTTC. Amino acid sequence: CASSQDRDLRTPEQYF.

The gene calls are TRBV9 and TRBJ2-3; 9 positions agree with TRBD2. Looked up from germline, CDR1 is SGDLS and CDR2 is YYNGEE. Losses at the gene ends were 0 bases for V and 3 bases for J; bases not matched to a gene: 11. The CDR3 covers 18 residues. CDR3: CASSVGVSGGPQTDTQYF. The CDR3 DNA follows: TGTGCCAGCAGCGTAGGGGTTAGCGGGGGCCCTCAAACAGATACGCAGTATTTT.

The rearrangement uses TRBV5-6 and TRBJ1-4; TRBD1 matches 8 bases. CDR3 length: 16 amino acids. Trimming took 4 bases from V and 6 from J; bases not matched to a gene: 11. The germline CDR1 and CDR2 sequences are SGHDT and YYEEEE. The CDR3 sequence: CASSVGAGTGDEKLFF. DNA of the CDR3: TGTGCCAGCAGCGTGGGGGCCGGGACAGGTGATGAAAAACTGTTTTTT.

This clone was seen just once. This chain connects TRBV4-2 to TRBJ1-5; the D gene is possibly TRBD1 (6 bases). This CDR3 spans 15 amino acids. V lost 0 bases to trimming and J lost 3 bases, with 9 bases between them. The V gene's germline CDR1 is LGHNA and CDR2 YNFKEQ. The CDR3 sequence is CASSQDGQTNQPQHF. The CDR3 bases are TGTGCCAGCAGCCAAGATGGACAGACCAATCAGCCCCAGCATTTT.

V and J are TRBV7-2 and TRBJ2-2, with D perhaps matching TRBD1 (5 bases). The germline V and J ends were trimmed by 0 bases and 0 bases, with 5 bases remaining between them. Germline V gene sequence: CDR1 SGHTA, CDR2 FQGNSA. The CDR3 runs 15 residues. In DNA form, the CDR3 reads TGTGCCAGCAGCTTAGCAGGGGCGAACACCGGGGAGCTGTTTTTT. Translating gives CASSLAGANTGELFF.

With regard to this clone: This same CDR3 is encoded by further DNA sequences in the sample. The chain is built from TRBV7-2 and TRBJ2-1, with 11 bases aligning to TRBD2. The CDR3 has 18 residues. Looked up from germline, CDR1 is SGHTA and CDR2 is FQGNSA. V lost 0 bases and J lost 0; bases outside the gene matches: 4. CDR3 amino acids: CASSLAASGGSSYNEQFF. CDR3 bases: TGTGCCAGCAGCTTAGCGGCTAGCGGGGGGAGCTCCTACAATGAGCAGTTCTTC.

The chain's CDR3 is CASSLSGNPYEQYF. The CDR3 bases are TGTGCCAGCAGTTTATCAGGGAACCCCTACGAGCAGTACTTC. The chain uses TRBV28 and TRBJ2-7; D possibly corresponds to TRBD1 (5 bases). CDR3 length: 14 residues. Germline V lookup: CDR1 MDHEN, CDR2 SYDVKM. V was clipped by 1 base and J by 2 bases, with 9 bases between them.

CDR3 coding DNA: TGTGCCAGCAGCCTCTACCGGACTAGCGGACGTTACAATGAGCAGTTCTTC. It translates to CASSLYRTSGRYNEQFF. The J gene is TRBJ2-1, the V gene TRBV6-2 or TRBV6-3; 10 bases are a match to TRBD2. J lost 4 bases, V lost 6 bases, and 12 bases had no gene match. CDR3 length equals 17 residues. Germline assignment: CDR1 MNHEY and CDR2 SVGEGT.

This clone was seen more than once but under ten times. The V and J genes are TRBV7-9 and TRBJ2-5, with TRBD2 matching 11 bases. The germline gives CDR1 SEHNR, CDR2 FQNEAQ (reference sequence). Losses at the gene ends were 2 bases for V and 7 bases for J; bases not matched to a gene: 15. The CDR3 has 18 amino acids. CDR3 in DNA: TGTGCCAGCAGCTTAAAAACGCGACTAGCGGGGCTGACAGGGACCCAGTACTTC. Amino acid sequence: CASSLKTRLAGLTGTQYF.

This clone was observed once. The chain combines TRBV11-2 with TRBJ2-2; 9 bases are a match to TRBD2. From germline, CDR1 is SGHAT and CDR2 FQNNGV. V lost 3 bases and J lost 4; bases outside the gene matches: 12. The CDR3 is made up of 18 amino acids. CDR3 loop: CASSFDRASGVFTGELFF. CDR3 sequence (DNA): TGTGCCAGCAGCTTTGACCGTGCTAGCGGGGTTTTCACCGGGGAGCTGTTTTTT.

This clone was found a few times. The CDR3 DNA reads as TGTGCCAGCAGCCCGAGCGGGTTTTCTGGAAACACCATATATTTT. Translation gives CASSPSGFSGNTIYF. The gene calls are TRBV7-2 and TRBJ1-3; D remains unclear. Germline CDR1 reads SGHTA; CDR2 reads FQGNSA. The CDR3 has 15 amino acids. V was clipped by 5 bases and J by 1 base, with 12 bases between them.

This clone came up a few times. V is TRBV4-2 and J is TRBJ1-2; 11 bases align to TRBD1. This CDR3 region has 15 residues. With 2 bases clipped from V and 6 bases from J, the junction kept 5 bases outside the gene matches. The germline CDR1 and CDR2 sequences are LGHNA and YNFKEQ. The CDR3 bases are TGTGCCAGCAGCCAAATCGGACAGGGGGCTGATGGCTACACCTTC. Residues: CASSQIGQGADGYTF.

The V call is TRBV28, the J call TRBJ2-1; TRBD2 matches at 8 bases. CDR1 MDHEN and CDR2 SYDVKM come from the germline V gene. This CDR3 is 15 amino acids long. Losses at the gene ends were 4 bases for V and 5 bases for J; bases not matched to a gene: 7. As DNA, the CDR3 is TGTGCCAGCAGTTCTCCGGGAGGGGCCAACAATGAGCAGTTCTTC. Encoded protein: CASSSPGGANNEQFF.